One sample yielded the 26 T cell receptor beta chains listed below, sequenced in a study of blood T cell repertoires in COVID-19. TCRdb's table, derived via immunoSEQ multiplex PCR, lists solely in-frame clones and lacks some. The sample includes more than 200,000 clones, 75% to 90% of them seen just once. The sample taken for sequencing was peripheral blood. The receptors were sampled from a young man with COVID-19, enrolled during active disease.

The gene calls are TRBV7-9 and TRBJ1-2; D is undetermined. CDR1 and CDR2 (germline): SEHNR, FQNEAQ (reference sequence). CDR3 length: 14 residues. Trimming stripped 5 bases from V and 1 base from J, with 11 bases between. The CDR3 DNA follows: TGTGCCAGCAGCGATACATCCATTAACTATGGCTACACCTTC. Protein sequence: CASSDTSINYGYTF.

The V gene is TRBV19, the J gene TRBJ2-3; a possible D gene is TRBD1 (6 bases). Germline CDR1 is LNHDA and CDR2 is SQIVND (reference sequence). V was shortened by 3 bases and J by 4 bases, with 14 bases between the two germline ends. This CDR3 is built from 15 residues. The CDR3 DNA reads TGTGCCAGTAGTATCTCAGGGGTGGGCGCAGATACGCAGTATTTT. Translation: CASSISGVGADTQYF.

This sequence joins TRBV6-6 and TRBJ1-5; perhaps TRBD1 as D (6 bases). The CDR3 runs 14 residues. Germline loops: CDR1 MNHNY, CDR2 SVGAGI (reference sequence). The germline V and J ends were trimmed by 7 bases and 2 bases, with 12 bases remaining between them. The CDR3 loop reads CASTPWTGNQPQHF. CDR3 DNA sequence: TGTGCCAGCACTCCATGGACAGGCAATCAGCCCCAGCATTTT.

The J gene is TRBJ2-1, the V gene TRBV14; TRBD2 aligns across 8 bases. The CDR3 is made up of 15 amino acids. J lost 7 bases, V lost 1 base, and 6 bases had no gene match. CDR1 is SGHDN and CDR2 is FVKESK in the germline V gene. In DNA form, the CDR3 reads TGTGCCAGCAGCCAAGTCAGTGGCGGGAGGAATGAGCAGTTCTTC. Amino acids: CASSQVSGGRNEQFF.

The rearrangement links TRBV28 to TRBJ1-1, with D perhaps TRBD1 (6 bases). This CDR3 is built from 14 residues. From germline, CDR1 is MDHEN and CDR2 SYDVKM. Deletions cut 4 bases from V and 5 bases from J, with 14 bases between. The CDR3 loop reads CASSSSGAGTEAFF. The CDR3 coding sequence is TGTGCCAGCAGTTCCTCAGGGGCTGGAACTGAAGCTTTCTTT.

This rearrangement joins TRBV18 to TRBJ2-1; D not certain. Germline V CDR1 and CDR2: KGHSH, LQKENI. V shed 1 base and J shed 6 bases, with 4 bases lying between them. This CDR3 has 12 residues. The CDR3 sequence: CASSPRSNEQFF. DNA for the CDR3: TGTGCCAGCTCACCACGGAGCAATGAGCAGTTCTTC.

The sample holds one count of this clone. The same CDR3 is also encoded by other DNA sequences in this sample. This rearrangement joins TRBV3-1 (or the pseudogene TRBV3-2) to TRBJ2-1; 10 nucleotides match TRBD2. The CDR3 sequence is 15 residues long. V shed 4 bases, J shed 0 bases, and the junction held 0 bases outside the gene matches. The germline V gene encodes CDR1 LGHDT and CDR2 YNNKEL (reference sequence). The CDR3 loop reads CASSPSGSSYNEQFF. The CDR3 DNA reads as TGTGCCAGCAGCCCTAGCGGGAGCTCCTACAATGAGCAGTTCTTC.

The chain recombines TRBV4-3 with TRBJ2-1; 8 bases fit TRBD2. V lost 1 base, J lost 6 bases, and 14 bases stayed unmatched. The germline gives CDR1 LGHNA, CDR2 YSLEER. The CDR3 extends over 18 amino acids. CDR3 sequence: CASSQGITWRGEGNEQFF. The CDR3 nucleotides read TGCGCCAGCAGCCAAGGGATAACTTGGCGGGGGGAGGGCAATGAGCAGTTCTTC.

The chain joins TRBV24-1 to TRBJ2-3, with D perhaps TRBD1 (6 bases). The CDR3 length is 17 residues. V gave up 0 bases and J gave up 3 bases, with 15 bases separating them. Germline lookup yields CDR1 KGHDR and CDR2 SFDVKD. The CDR3 region is CATSDLPRSGATDTQYF. The CDR3 region has the DNA TGTGCCACCAGTGATTTGCCCCGGTCAGGGGCGACAGATACGCAGTATTTT.

The chain employs TRBV6-5 and TRBJ2-2, with 9 bases lining up with TRBD1. The J segment lost 6 bases and the V segment lost 4 bases, leaving 6 bases of the junction unmatched. This CDR3 is 15 amino acids long. CDR1 is MNHEY, CDR2 SVGAGI, per germline. CDR3 loop: CASSSPGTGSGELFF. The CDR3 region has the DNA TGTGCCAGCAGTTCCCCCGGGACAGGGTCCGGGGAGCTGTTTTTT.

The V and J genes are TRBV28 and TRBJ2-7, with TRBD1 matching 7 bases. Germline V lookup: CDR1 MDHEN, CDR2 SYDVKM. The CDR3 covers 12 residues. V lost 5 bases, J lost 4 bases, and 2 bases stayed unmatched. The CDR3 DNA sequence: TGTGCCAGCAGTACGACAGGGTACGAGCAGTACTTC. This sequence encodes CASSTTGYEQYF.

V is TRBV7-9 and J is TRBJ1-4, with TRBD1 identical over 11 bases. Germline lookup yields CDR1 SEHNR and CDR2 FQNEAQ (reference sequence). The CDR3 spans 14 residues. J lost 8 bases, V lost 1 base, and 0 bases had no gene match. CDR3 region: CASSLGTGGEKLFF. DNA for the CDR3: TGTGCCAGCAGCTTAGGGACAGGGGGCGAAAAACTGTTTTTT.

J is TRBJ2-7 and V is TRBV19; the match to TRBD2 covers 13 bases. Per the germline V gene, CDR1 is LNHDA and CDR2 is SQIVND (reference sequence). The junction had 6 bases not matched to a gene; V was cut back by 5 bases and J by 2 bases. CDR3 length: 16 residues. The CDR3 sequence: CASSLGGTSGTYEQYF. CDR3 nucleotide sequence: TGTGCCAGTAGTTTAGGAGGGACTAGCGGGACCTACGAGCAGTACTTC.

A note on this clone: One end of the junction is discordant with germline, which a read error may explain. The V gene is TRBV24-1, the J gene TRBJ2-1; 7 bases match TRBD1. Per germline, CDR1 KGHDR and CDR2 SFDVKD. The CDR3 sequence is 14 residues long. In nucleotides, the CDR3 is TGTGCCACCAGTGATTTTGTACAGGGGAATGGGCAGTTCTTC. It yields the protein CATSDFVQGNGQFF.

The chain employs TRBV3-1 (or the pseudogene TRBV3-2) and TRBJ1-1; tentatively, D is TRBD1 (5 bases). Trimming left V 0 bases short and J 1 base short, with 12 bases between. The CDR3 loop spans 16 amino acids. CDR1 and CDR2 (germline): LGHDT, YNNKEL (reference sequence). This chain's CDR3 is CASSQDPGRGNTEAFF. CDR3 sequence (DNA): TGTGCCAGCAGCCAAGACCCCGGAAGGGGGAACACTGAAGCTTTCTTT.

The gene calls are TRBV5-8 and TRBJ2-3; 8 bases are shared with TRBD2. The V gene's germline CDR1 is SGHTS and CDR2 YDEGEE. The J segment lost 4 bases and the V segment lost 4 bases, leaving 8 bases of the junction unmatched. This CDR3 has 15 amino acids. The CDR3 DNA reads as TGTGCCAGCAGCCCGGGACTAGTGGGCCCAGATACGCAGTATTTT. This sequence encodes CASSPGLVGPDTQYF.

This chain connects TRBV2 to TRBJ2-5, with 9 positions matching TRBD1. J gave up 5 bases and V 9 bases, and 1 base lay outside the gene matches. CDR3 length: 11 residues. Germline CDR1 SNHLY, CDR2 FYNNEI. In DNA form, the CDR3 reads TGTGCCAGAACAGGGGGCGAGACCCAGTACTTC. This translates into CARTGGETQYF. Filled out from reference TRBV2 and TRBJ2-5, the complete variable domain reads EPEVTQTPSHQVTQMGQEVILRCVPISNHLYFYWYRQILGQKVEFLVSFYNNEISEKSEIFDDQFSVERPDGSNFTLKIRSTKLEDSAMYFCARTGGETQYFGPGTRLLVL.

The rearrangement joins TRBV10-3 to TRBJ1-5, with D hard to call. This CDR3 is built from 13 residues. The germline V gene has CDR1 ENHRY and CDR2 SYGVKD. V was shortened by 9 bases and J by 4 bases, with 13 bases between the two germline ends. Here the CDR3 reads CAIRSGWNQPQHF. The CDR3 DNA sequence: TGTGCCATTCGGAGCGGGTGGAATCAGCCCCAGCATTTT.

V usage is TRBV9 and J usage is TRBJ1-1; 9 bases align to TRBD1. CDR3 length: 16 residues. CDR1 SGDLS and CDR2 YYNGEE come from the germline V gene. After removal of 4 bases from V and 2 bases from J, the junction contained 9 bases not matched to a gene. CDR3: CASSPLGQGFNTEAFF. Written as DNA, the CDR3 is TGTGCCAGCAGCCCCCTGGGACAGGGCTTCAACACTGAAGCTTTCTTT.

Notes on this clone: The sample holds other DNA sequences that translate to the same CDR3. CDR3 in amino acids: CASSFRGTDTQYF. The CDR3 DNA sequence: TGTGCCAGCAGCTTCCGGGGCACAGATACGCAGTATTTT. The V gene is TRBV7-3, the J gene TRBJ2-3; no firm D call. The V end lost 3 bases, the J end lost 1 base, and 5 bases lay between the germline ends. This CDR3 contains 13 residues. Germline CDR1 SGHTA, CDR2 FQGTGA.

This clone was recorded only once. The rearrangement uses TRBV3-1 (or the pseudogene TRBV3-2) and TRBJ1-6, with a possible D match to TRBD1 (6 bases). V gave up 3 bases and J gave up 8 bases, with 14 bases separating them. Germline CDR1 is LGHDT and CDR2 is YNNKEL (reference sequence). The CDR3 contains 15 residues. CDR3 sequence (DNA): TGTGCCAGCAGCCAGGGGGCTGCTACGGATTCACCCCTCCACTTT. Translating gives CASSQGAATDSPLHF.

This chain uses TRBV7-9 with TRBJ1-2; 9 nucleotides match TRBD1. CDR3 length: 14 residues. The germline V gene encodes CDR1 SEHNR and CDR2 FQNEAQ (reference sequence). The junction had 9 bases not matched to a gene; V was cut back by 5 bases and J by 8 bases. CDR3 residues: CASSAWDRVMGYTF. The DNA of the CDR3 is TGTGCCAGCAGCGCCTGGGACAGGGTGATGGGCTACACCTTC.

The chain is built from TRBV2 and TRBJ1-2; 9 nucleotides align to TRBD1. V shed 4 bases, J shed 5 bases, and the junction held 5 bases outside the gene matches. The CDR3 has 14 amino acids. Germline V lookup: CDR1 SNHLY, CDR2 FYNNEI. As DNA, the CDR3 is TGTGCCAGCAGTGTTACAGGGGGCGGGTATGGCTACACCTTC. Translation: CASSVTGGGYGYTF.

V usage is TRBV6-6 and J usage is TRBJ2-1, with D perhaps TRBD2 (5 bases). The CDR3 runs 13 residues. Germline CDR1 is MNHNY and CDR2 is SVGAGI (reference sequence). V lost 11 bases and J 4 bases, leaving 15 bases between the germline ends. The CDR3 is CALGRGRYNEQFF. CDR3 in DNA: TGTGCCTTAGGGAGAGGAAGGTACAATGAGCAGTTCTTC.

The chain combines TRBV2 with TRBJ2-3; D is undetermined. Germline values: CDR1 SNHLY, CDR2 FYNNEI. This CDR3 has 16 residues. With 0 bases removed from V and 4 bases from J, the gap between germline ends came to 14 bases. This chain's CDR3 is CASSEAAGLWADTQYF. The CDR3, as DNA: TGTGCCAGCAGTGAAGCGGCCGGGTTGTGGGCAGATACGCAGTATTTT. Full variable domain (outside the CDR3, taken from reference TRBV2 and TRBJ2-3): EPEVTQTPSHQVTQMGQEVILRCVPISNHLYFYWYRQILGQKVEFLVSFYNNEISEKSEIFDDQFSVERPDGSNFTLKIRSTKLEDSAMYFCASSEAAGLWADTQYFGPGTRLTVL.

The rearrangement uses TRBV30 and TRBJ1-2, with 7 bases matching TRBD1. CDR3 length equals 13 residues. V was pared by 5 bases and J by 5 bases, with 8 bases of the junction left unmatched. Germline V lookup: CDR1 GTSNPN, CDR2 SVGIG (reference sequence). The CDR3 reads CAWARTGAYGYTF. CDR3 coding DNA: TGTGCCTGGGCACGGACAGGAGCATATGGCTACACCTTC.